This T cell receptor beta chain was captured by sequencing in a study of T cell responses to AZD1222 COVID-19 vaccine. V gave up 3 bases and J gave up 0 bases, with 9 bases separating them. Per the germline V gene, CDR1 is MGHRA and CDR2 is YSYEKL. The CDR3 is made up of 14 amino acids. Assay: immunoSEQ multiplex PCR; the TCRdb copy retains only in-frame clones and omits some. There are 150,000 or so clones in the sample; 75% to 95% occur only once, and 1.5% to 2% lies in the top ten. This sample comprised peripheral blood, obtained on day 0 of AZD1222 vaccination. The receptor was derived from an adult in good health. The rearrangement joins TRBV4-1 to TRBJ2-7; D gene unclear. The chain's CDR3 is CASSQDTSSYEQYF. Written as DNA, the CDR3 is TGCGCCAGCAGCCAGGATACGAGCTCCTACGAGCAGTACTTC.